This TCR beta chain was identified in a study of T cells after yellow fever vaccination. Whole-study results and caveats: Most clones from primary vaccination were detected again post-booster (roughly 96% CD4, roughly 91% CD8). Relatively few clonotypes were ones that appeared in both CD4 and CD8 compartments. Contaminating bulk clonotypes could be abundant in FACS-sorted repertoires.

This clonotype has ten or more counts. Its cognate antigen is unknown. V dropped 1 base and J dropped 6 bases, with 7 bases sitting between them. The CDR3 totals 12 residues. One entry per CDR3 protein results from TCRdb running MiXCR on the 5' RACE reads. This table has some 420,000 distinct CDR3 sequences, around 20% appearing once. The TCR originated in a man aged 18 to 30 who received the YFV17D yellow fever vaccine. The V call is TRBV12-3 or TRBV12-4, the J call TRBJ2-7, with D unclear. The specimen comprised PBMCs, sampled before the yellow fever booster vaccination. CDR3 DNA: TGTGCCAGCAGTTTAGACAGCCCCGAGCAGTACTTC. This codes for CASSLDSPEQYF.